The source of this TCR beta chain is a study of blood T cell repertoires in COVID-19. TCRdb's table, derived via immunoSEQ multiplex PCR, lists solely in-frame clones and lacks some. The sample shows almost 400,000 clones, approximately 87% of them seen only once. Sequencing was done on a sample of PBMCs or T cells enriched from blood (not recorded which). The receptor comes from a woman in her twenties or thirties with acute COVID-19.

The chain's CDR3 is CASSPRQGAGREQFF. In DNA, the CDR3 is TGCGCCAGCAGCCCCCGACAGGGGGCTGGACGTGAGCAGTTCTTC. The chain carries TRBV5-1 and TRBJ2-1; TRBD1 aligns across 10 bases. V dropped 4 bases and J dropped 9; count of bases not matched to a gene: 10. CDR3 length equals 15 residues. CDR1 SGHRS and CDR2 YFSETQ come from the germline V gene.